This T cell receptor (beta chain) appears in the sequencing data of a study of spatial heterogeneity in lung cancer. Study-level information: Sequencing consistently turned up more beta-chain sequences than alpha-chain sequences.

The presence of a unique molecular identifier marked each TCR cDNA molecule. Each CDR3 protein gets one entry after TCRdb re-called the 5' RACE reads with MiXCR. The sample contains tens of thousands of distinct CDR3 sequences, roughly 12% of which appear only once. V shed 1 base and J shed 0 bases, with 11 bases lying between them. Germline values: CDR1 SGHTA, CDR2 FQGNSA. The CDR3 runs 16 residues. Broader study findings: More often at tumor resection than at routine follow-up, ubiquitous expanded tumor TCRs were detected in the blood.

Time point denoted: sample taken at primary tumor resection. Donation came from 70 or so patients with untreated early-stage non-small cell lung cancer. This clonotype has at least ten counts. As yet, its antigen is unknown. This sequence originates from a male donor with early-stage non-small cell lung cancer. Source: PBMCs, taken at surgery. This chain links TRBV7-2 with TRBJ2-3; D might be TRBD1 (5 bases). The CDR3 coding sequence is TGTGCCAGCAGCTTAGTGGTGGGGCCCAGCACAGATACGCAGTATTTT. Translating it yields CASSLVVGPSTDTQYF.